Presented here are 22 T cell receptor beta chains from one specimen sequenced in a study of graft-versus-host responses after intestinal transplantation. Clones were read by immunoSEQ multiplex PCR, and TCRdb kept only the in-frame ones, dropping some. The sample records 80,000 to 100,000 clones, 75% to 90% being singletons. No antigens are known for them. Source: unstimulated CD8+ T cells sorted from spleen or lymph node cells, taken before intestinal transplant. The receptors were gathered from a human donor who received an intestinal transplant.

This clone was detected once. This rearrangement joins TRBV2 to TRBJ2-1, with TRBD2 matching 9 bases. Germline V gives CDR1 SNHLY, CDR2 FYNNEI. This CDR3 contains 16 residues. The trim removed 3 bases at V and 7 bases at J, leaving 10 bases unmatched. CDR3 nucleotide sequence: TGTGCCAGCAGTGACTTGGCGGGGGGGCATCAGAATGAGCAGTTCTTC. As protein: CASSDLAGGHQNEQFF.

For the CDR3, the DNA is TGTGCCAGCAGCTGGGGGACAGGCCAACGCATACTCTACGAGCAGTACTTC. It yields the protein CASSWGTGQRILYEQYF. V and J are TRBV5-4 and TRBJ2-7; 8 bases align to TRBD1. The V segment lost 3 bases and the J segment 3 bases; nucleotides outside the gene matches: 14. CDR3 length equals 17 residues. Germline CDR1 SGHNT, CDR2 YYREEE (reference sequence). Complete variable domain (other parts from reference TRBV5-4 and TRBJ2-7): ETGVTQSPTHLIKTRGQQVTLRCSSQSGHNTVSWYQQALGQGPQFIFQYYREEENGRGNFPPRFSGLQFPNYSSELNVNALELDDSALYLCASSWGTGQRILYEQYFGPGTRLTVT.

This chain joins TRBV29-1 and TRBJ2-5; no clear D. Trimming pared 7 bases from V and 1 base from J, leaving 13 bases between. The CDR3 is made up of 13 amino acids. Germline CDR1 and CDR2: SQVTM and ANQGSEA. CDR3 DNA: TGCAGCGGAGCAGGACCGCTCCAAGAGACCCAGTACTTC. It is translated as CSGAGPLQETQYF.

The CDR3 protein is CSVGRGRGRNTEAFF. The CDR3 nucleotides are TGCAGCGTTGGCAGGGGGCGCGGGCGGAACACTGAAGCTTTCTTT. The J gene is TRBJ1-1, the V gene TRBV29-1; 8 nucleotides match TRBD1. From germline, CDR1 is SQVTM and CDR2 ANQGSEA. Trimming cost V 4 bases and J 1 base; bases outside gene matches: 8. This CDR3 spans 15 amino acids.

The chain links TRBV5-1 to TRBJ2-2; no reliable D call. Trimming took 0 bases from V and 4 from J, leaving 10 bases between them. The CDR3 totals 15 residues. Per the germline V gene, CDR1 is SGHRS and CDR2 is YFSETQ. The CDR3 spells CASSLAGSFTGELFF. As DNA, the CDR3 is TGCGCCAGCAGCTTGGCCGGCAGCTTCACCGGGGAGCTGTTTTTT.

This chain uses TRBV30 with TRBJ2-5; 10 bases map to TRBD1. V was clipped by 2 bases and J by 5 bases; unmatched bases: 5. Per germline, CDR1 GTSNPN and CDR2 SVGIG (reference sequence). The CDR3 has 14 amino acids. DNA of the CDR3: TGTGCCTGGAGTCCGACAGGGGGCGTGGAGACCCAGTACTTC. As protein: CAWSPTGGVETQYF. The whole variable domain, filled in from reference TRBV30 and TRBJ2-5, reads SQTIHQWPATLVQPVGSPLSLECTVEGTSNPNLYWYRQAAGRGLQLLFYSVGIGQISSEVPQNLSASRPQDRQFILSSKKLLLSDSGFYLCAWSPTGGVETQYFGPGTRLLVL.

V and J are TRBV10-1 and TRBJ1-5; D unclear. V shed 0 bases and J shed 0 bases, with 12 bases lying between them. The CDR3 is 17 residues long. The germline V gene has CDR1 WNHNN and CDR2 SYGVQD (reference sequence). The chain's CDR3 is CASSESKVTASNQPQHF. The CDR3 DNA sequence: TGCGCCAGCAGTGAGTCGAAGGTGACCGCTAGCAATCAGCCCCAGCATTTT.

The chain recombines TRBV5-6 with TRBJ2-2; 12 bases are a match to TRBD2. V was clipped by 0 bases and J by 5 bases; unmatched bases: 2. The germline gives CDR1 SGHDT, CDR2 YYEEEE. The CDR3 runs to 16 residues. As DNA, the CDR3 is TGTGCCAGCAGCTTGGGACTAGCGGGAGAGACCGGGGAGCTGTTTTTT. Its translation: CASSLGLAGETGELFF.

CDR3: CASSAKLGVYSNQPQHF. CDR3 in DNA: TGTGCCAGCAGTGCAAAATTGGGGGTGTATAGCAATCAGCCCCAGCATTTT. The V gene is TRBV6-1, the J gene TRBJ1-5; D is perhaps TRBD1 (5 bases). V lost 4 bases to trimming and J lost 0 bases, with 16 bases between them. This CDR3 contains 17 residues. Germline V lookup: CDR1 MNHNS, CDR2 SASEGT.

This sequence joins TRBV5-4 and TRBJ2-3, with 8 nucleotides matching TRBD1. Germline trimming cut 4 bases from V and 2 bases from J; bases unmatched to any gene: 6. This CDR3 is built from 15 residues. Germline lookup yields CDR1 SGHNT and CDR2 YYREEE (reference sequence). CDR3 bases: TGTGCCAGCAGCGACGGACAGGGAGTCACAGATACGCAGTATTTT. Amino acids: CASSDGQGVTDTQYF. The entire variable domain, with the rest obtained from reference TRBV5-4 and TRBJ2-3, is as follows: ETGVTQSPTHLIKTRGQQVTLRCSSQSGHNTVSWYQQALGQGPQFIFQYYREEENGRGNFPPRFSGLQFPNYSSELNVNALELDDSALYLCASSDGQGVTDTQYFGPGTRLTVL.

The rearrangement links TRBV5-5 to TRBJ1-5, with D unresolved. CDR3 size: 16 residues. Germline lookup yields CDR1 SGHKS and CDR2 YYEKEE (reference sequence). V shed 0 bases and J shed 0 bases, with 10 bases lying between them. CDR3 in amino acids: CASSLGGVYSNQPQHF. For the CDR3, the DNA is TGTGCCAGCAGCTTGGGGGGTGTATATAGCAATCAGCCCCAGCATTTT.

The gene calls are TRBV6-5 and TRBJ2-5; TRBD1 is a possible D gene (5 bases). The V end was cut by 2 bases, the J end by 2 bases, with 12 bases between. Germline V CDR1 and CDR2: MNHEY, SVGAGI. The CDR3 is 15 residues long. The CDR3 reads CASSYGQGSQETQYF. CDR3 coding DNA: TGTGCCAGCAGTTACGGGCAGGGTAGTCAAGAGACCCAGTACTTC.

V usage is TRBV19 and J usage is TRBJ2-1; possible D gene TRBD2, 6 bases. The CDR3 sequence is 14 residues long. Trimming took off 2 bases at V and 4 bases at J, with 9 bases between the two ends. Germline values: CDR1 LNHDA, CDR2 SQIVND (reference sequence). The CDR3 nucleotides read TGTGCCAGTAGTATATTCGGGGGTTACAATGAGCAGTTCTTC. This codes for CASSIFGGYNEQFF.

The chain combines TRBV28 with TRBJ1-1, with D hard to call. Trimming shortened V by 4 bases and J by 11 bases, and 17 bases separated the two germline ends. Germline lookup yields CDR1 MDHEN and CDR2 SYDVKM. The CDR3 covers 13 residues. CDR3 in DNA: TGTGCCAGCAGTTCACTCGCGAGGAGTGGGGCTTTCTTT. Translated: CASSSLARSGAFF.

As DNA, the CDR3 is TGTGCCAGCAGCCAATCGGTCGGGGGCGTTGAGACCCAGTACTTC. It is translated as CASSQSVGGVETQYF. The chain employs TRBV14 and TRBJ2-5; the D gene could be TRBD1 or TRBD2 (6 bases each). V lost 2 bases and J 5 bases, leaving 15 bases between the germline ends. Looked up from germline, CDR1 is SGHDN and CDR2 is FVKESK. The CDR3 covers 15 residues.

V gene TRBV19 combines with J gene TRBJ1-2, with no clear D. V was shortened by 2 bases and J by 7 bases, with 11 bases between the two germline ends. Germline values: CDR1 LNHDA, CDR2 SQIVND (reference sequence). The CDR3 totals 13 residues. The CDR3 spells CASSILHRGGYTF. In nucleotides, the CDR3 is TGTGCCAGTAGTATATTACACCGAGGTGGCTACACCTTC.

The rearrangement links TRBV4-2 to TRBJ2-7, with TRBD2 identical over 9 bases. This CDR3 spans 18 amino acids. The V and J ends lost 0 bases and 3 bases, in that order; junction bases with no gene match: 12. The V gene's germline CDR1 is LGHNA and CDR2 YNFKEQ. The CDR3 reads CASSQEVGSGSIGYEQYF. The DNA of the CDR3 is TGTGCCAGCAGCCAAGAAGTGGGTAGCGGGAGTATCGGCTACGAGCAGTACTTC.

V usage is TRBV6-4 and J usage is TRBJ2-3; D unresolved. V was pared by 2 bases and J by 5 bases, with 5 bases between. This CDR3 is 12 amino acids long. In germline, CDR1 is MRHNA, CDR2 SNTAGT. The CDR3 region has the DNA TGTGCCAGCAGTGACAGGGAAGATACGCAGTATTTT. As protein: CASSDREDTQYF.

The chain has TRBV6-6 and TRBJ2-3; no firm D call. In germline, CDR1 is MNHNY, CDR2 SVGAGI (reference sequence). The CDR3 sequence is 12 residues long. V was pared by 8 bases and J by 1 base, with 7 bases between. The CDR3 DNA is TGTGCCAGCTTTACGGGCACAGATACGCAGTATTTT. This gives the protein CASFTGTDTQYF.

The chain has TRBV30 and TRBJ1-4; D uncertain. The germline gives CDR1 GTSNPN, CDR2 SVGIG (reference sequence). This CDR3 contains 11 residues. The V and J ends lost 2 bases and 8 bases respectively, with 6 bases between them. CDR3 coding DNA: TGTGCCTGGAGTCGTACAGAAAAACTGTTTTTT. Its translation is CAWSRTEKLFF.

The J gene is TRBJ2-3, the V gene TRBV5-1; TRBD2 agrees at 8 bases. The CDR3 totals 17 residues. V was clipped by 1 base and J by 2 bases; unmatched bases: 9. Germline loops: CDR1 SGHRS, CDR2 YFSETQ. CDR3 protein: CASSLPHSGEFTDTQYF. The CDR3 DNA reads TGCGCCAGCAGCTTGCCTCATAGCGGGGAGTTCACAGATACGCAGTATTTT.

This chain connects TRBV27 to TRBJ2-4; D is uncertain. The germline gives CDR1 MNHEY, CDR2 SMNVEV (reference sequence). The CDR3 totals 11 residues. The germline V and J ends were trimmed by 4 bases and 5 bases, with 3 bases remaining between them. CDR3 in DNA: TGTGCCAGCAGTTGGCAAAACATTCAGTACTTC. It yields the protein CASSWQNIQYF.